This TCR beta chain was observed in a study of T cell responses to AZD1222 COVID-19 vaccine. Data came from immunoSEQ multiplex PCR; TCRdb stores just in-frame clones and leaves some out. Of tens of thousands of clones listed, roughly 88% are singletons. The V and J ends lost 6 bases and 4 bases, in that order; junction bases with no gene match: 4. Germline loops: CDR1 WSHSY, CDR2 SAAADI. CDR3 length: 15 residues. This chain joins TRBV10-2 and TRBJ2-2, with TRBD2 identical over 11 bases. The sequencing used peripheral blood, collected on day 0 of AZD1222 vaccination. This sequence was found in an adult in good health. The CDR3 sequence: CASRILAGGTGELFF. CDR3 coding DNA: TGCGCCAGCAGGATCCTAGCGGGGGGCACCGGGGAGCTGTTTTTT.